This T cell receptor beta chain was found in a study of CD8 T cells in Susac syndrome. Study-level information: Each patient with Susac syndrome, at the time of blood draw, was therapy-naive, on corticosteroids, or on intravenous immunoglobulin alone.

TEMRA cells underwent FACS enrichment and CD8+ and CD4+ T cells underwent negative isolation. This clonotype occurred once. Its antigen is currently unknown. RNA in amounts of roughly 0.5 to 1 ug was reverse transcribed with random hexamers. From the immunoSEQ multiplex PCR reads, TCRdb called clonotypes with MiXCR, one entry per CDR3 protein. The table records 130,000 to 150,000 distinct CDR3 sequences, almost 96% of them present only once. Findings and caveats of the study: In Susac syndrome, the CD4+ T cell repertoires did not show clonal expansion.

CDR1 SQVTM and CDR2 ANQGSEA come from the germline V gene. The CDR3 totals 14 residues. With 6 bases removed from V and 0 bases from J, the gap between germline ends came to 12 bases. V and J are TRBV29-1 and TRBJ2-1; D not certain. This TCR derives from a human donor with Susac syndrome. Sequenced material: CD4+ T cells from PBMCs. The CDR3 here is CSVRTASSYNEQFF. DNA of the CDR3: TGCAGCGTCCGAACAGCTAGCTCCTACAATGAGCAGTTCTTC.